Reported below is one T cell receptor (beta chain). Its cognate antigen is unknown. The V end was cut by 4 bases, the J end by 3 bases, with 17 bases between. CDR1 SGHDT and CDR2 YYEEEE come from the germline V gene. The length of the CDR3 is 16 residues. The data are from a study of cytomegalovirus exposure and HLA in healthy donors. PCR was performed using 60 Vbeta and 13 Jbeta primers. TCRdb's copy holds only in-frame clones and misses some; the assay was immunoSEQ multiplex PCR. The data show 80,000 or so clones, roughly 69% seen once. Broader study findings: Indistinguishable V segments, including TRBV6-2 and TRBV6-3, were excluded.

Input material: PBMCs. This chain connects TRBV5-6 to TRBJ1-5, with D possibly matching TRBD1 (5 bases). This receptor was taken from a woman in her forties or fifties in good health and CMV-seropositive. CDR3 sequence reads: CASSLRRGRVNQPQHF. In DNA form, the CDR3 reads TGTGCCAGCAGCCTACGAAGGGGAAGGGTCAATCAGCCCCAGCATTTT.